These 18 T cell receptor beta chains were all obtained from the same sample, sequenced in a study of Graves' ophthalmopathy and Graves' hyperthyroidism. Investigators amplified TCR beta CDR3 regions from RNA transcripts. The authors performed first-round RT-PCR with HTBI primers and then a second-round multiplex PCR. One entry per CDR3 protein, called by TCRdb with MiXCR from the multiplex PCR reads. This table has some 1.1 million distinct CDR3 sequences, roughly 35% appearing once. The source material was peripheral blood or thyroid tissue (not recorded which). These TCRs come from an adult man with Graves' hyperthyroidism.

The table lists this clonotype with many counts. The chain recombines TRBV6-5 with TRBJ1-2; no firm D call. The germline V gene encodes CDR1 MNHEY and CDR2 SVGAGI. The CDR3 has 12 residues. The ends were cut back, 8 bases at V and 6 bases at J, with 13 bases in the middle. CDR3 amino acids: CASRKGFDGYTF. DNA for the CDR3: TGTGCCAGCCGGAAGGGATTCGATGGCTACACCTTC.

The CDR3 is CASSYRDRDSEEQYF. CDR3 nucleotides: TGTGCCAGCAGTTACCGGGACAGGGATTCGGAAGAGCAGTACTTC. The gene calls are TRBV6-5 and TRBJ2-7, with 9 bases fitting TRBD1. Trimming cost V 2 bases and J 7 bases; bases outside gene matches: 9. This CDR3 has 15 residues. Germline assignment: CDR1 MNHEY and CDR2 SVGAGI.

The chain joins TRBV2 to TRBJ2-7; TRBD1 matches at 8 bases. The V segment lost 6 bases and the J segment 4 bases; nucleotides outside the gene matches: 11. Germline CDR1 is SNHLY and CDR2 is FYNNEI. The CDR3 is 15 amino acids. CDR3 region: CASSASTGVGYEQYF. The CDR3 nucleotides are TGTGCCAGCAGCGCCTCGACAGGGGTAGGTTACGAGCAGTACTTC.

In the case of this clonotype: Given a much more abundant clone one base away, this may be a read error. The V call is TRBV10-3, the J call TRBJ1-5; D gene ambiguous. V gave up 10 bases and J gave up 10 bases, with 17 bases separating them. Germline V gene data show CDR1 as ENHRY and CDR2 as SYGVKD. This CDR3 spans 12 amino acids. CDR3 protein: CASSRLGPPQHF. The CDR3 DNA reads TGTGCCAGCAGCCGACTGGGCCCACCCCAGCATTTT.

Of note for this clonotype: An end of the junction differs from the germline gene, which may be a read error. The chain employs TRBV10-2 and TRBJ2-7, with 9 positions matching TRBD1. The V gene's germline CDR1 is WSHSY and CDR2 SAAADI. CDR3 length: 19 amino acids. The CDR3 region is CASSYEGTGRPVYPYEQYF. CDR3 DNA: TGTGCCAGCAGTTACGAAGGGACAGGGAGGCCAGTGTATCCCTACGAGCAGTACTTC.

This clonotype was seen many times. CDR3 nucleotide sequence: TGTGCCAGTAGTATTGGGCGGGGGAGCTACGAGCAGTACTTC. Residues: CASSIGRGSYEQYF. The chain is built from TRBV19 and TRBJ2-7; 7 bases are a match to TRBD2. V lost 3 bases, J lost 3 bases, and 5 bases stayed unmatched. CDR1 LNHDA and CDR2 SQIVND come from the germline V gene (reference sequence). The CDR3 is 14 amino acids.

The chain uses TRBV20-1 and TRBJ2-7; weak D call: TRBD2 (6 bases). V lost 5 bases and J lost 2, with 22 bases in between. Germline loops: CDR1 DFQATT, CDR2 SNEGSKA (reference sequence). The CDR3 loop spans 16 amino acids. CDR3 nucleotides: TGCAGTGCTGGGGGAGGACTCGGGACTTTACCCTACGAGCAGTACTTC. Protein sequence: CSAGGGLGTLPYEQYF.

This clonotype was observed many times. V usage is TRBV7-6 and J usage is TRBJ2-2, with TRBD2 matching over 7 bases. Germline CDR1 reads SGHVS; CDR2 reads FNYEAQ. CDR3 length: 15 amino acids. V lost 3 bases to trimming and J lost 3 bases; unmatched junction nucleotides: 4. The CDR3 region is CASSFALADTGELFF. The CDR3 DNA reads TGTGCCAGCAGCTTTGCCCTAGCGGACACCGGGGAGCTGTTTTTT.

This clonotype occurred a few times. Its ends do not fully match the called genes, so a read error is possible. This rearrangement joins TRBV10-3 to TRBJ1-1, with D unresolved. This CDR3 contains 14 residues. The germline V gene has CDR1 ENHRY and CDR2 SYGVKD. The CDR3 here is CASSLSRKNTEAFF. Written as DNA, the CDR3 is TGTGCCAGCAGTTTATCCAGGAAGAACACTGAAGCTTTCTTT.

This clonotype was seen at least ten times. V is TRBV9 and J is TRBJ1-6; tentative D call: TRBD1 (5 bases). Trimming shortened V by 0 bases and J by 10 bases, and 14 bases separated the two germline ends. This CDR3 is built from 15 residues. The germline gives CDR1 SGDLS, CDR2 YYNGEE. The CDR3 bases are TGTGCCAGCAGCGTAGTTGGGGGTAACGGATCACCCCTCCACTTT. Protein product: CASSVVGGNGSPLHF.

The V call is TRBV7-9, the J call TRBJ1-2; D unresolved. Germline V CDR1 and CDR2: SEHNR, FQNEAQ (reference sequence). The V gene lost 1 base and the J gene lost 1 base, with 7 bases spanning the gap. This CDR3 has 14 residues. As DNA, the CDR3 is TGTGCCAGCAGCTTAGGATCATTTAACTATGGCTACACCTTC. Translated: CASSLGSFNYGYTF.

This clonotype was counted ten times or more. This sequence joins TRBV20-1 and TRBJ2-7; a possible D gene is TRBD1 (5 bases). Germline V gene data show CDR1 as DFQATT and CDR2 as SNEGSKA (reference sequence). The CDR3 runs 13 residues. Trimming left V 1 base short and J 0 bases short, with 7 bases between. CDR3 loop: CSARVDSSYEQYF. The CDR3, as DNA: TGCAGTGCTAGAGTTGACAGCTCCTACGAGCAGTACTTC.

This clonotype was seen a handful of times. The chain combines TRBV5-5 with TRBJ1-3; no firm D call. The CDR3 is made up of 12 amino acids. Per germline, CDR1 SGHKS and CDR2 YYEKEE (reference sequence). V lost 5 bases, J lost 2 bases, and 5 bases lay in between. CDR3 sequence: CASSPAGNTIYF. The CDR3 coding sequence is TGTGCCAGCAGTCCGGCTGGAAACACCATATATTTT.

This clonotype has just a few counts. This chain uses TRBV10-1 with TRBJ2-7; D ambiguous. Trimming left V 5 bases short and J 6 bases short, with 17 bases between. Germline V gives CDR1 WNHNN, CDR2 SYGVQD (reference sequence). CDR3 length: 14 residues. The CDR3: CASSWPIPTSEQYF. The CDR3 DNA is TGCGCCAGCAGTTGGCCTATCCCCACTTCCGAGCAGTACTTC.

This clonotype was found once. The chain uses TRBV11-2 and TRBJ1-4, with TRBD1 identical over 9 bases. The ends lost 8 bases at V and 8 bases at J; junction bases unmatched: 9. The CDR3 length is 14 residues. Germline lookup yields CDR1 SGHAT and CDR2 FQNNGV. The DNA of the CDR3 is TGTGCCAGCCGATCGCAGGGGACAGGGGAAAAACTGTTTTTT. Protein sequence: CASRSQGTGEKLFF.

The chain uses TRBV2 and TRBJ1-6; 7 bases line up with TRBD1. Germline V gene data show CDR1 as SNHLY and CDR2 as FYNNEI. The CDR3 spans 18 residues. Losses at the gene ends were 6 bases for V and 7 bases for J; bases not matched to a gene: 18. This CDR3 reads CASRARTGAGTANSPLHF. Here the CDR3 DNA reads TGTGCCAGCAGAGCAAGAACAGGGGCCGGGACAGCGAATTCACCCCTCCACTTT.

Here the CDR3 reads CAFAKNMNTEAFF. CDR3 bases: TGTGCCTTTGCGAAGAACATGAACACTGAAGCTTTCTTT. The V gene is TRBV6-6, the J gene TRBJ1-1; D uncertain. The germline CDR1 and CDR2 sequences are MNHNY and SVGAGI (reference sequence). This CDR3 is built from 13 residues. V lost 11 bases and J lost 0, with 13 bases in between.

This clonotype came up many times. A junction end diverges from the germline sequence, so it may reflect a read error. The CDR3 DNA is TGCGCCAGCAGCTTGCCAGATAGCTCCTACGAGCAGTACTTC. This encodes CASSLPDSSYEQYF. The J gene is TRBJ2-7, the V gene TRBV7-9; no firm D call. This CDR3 contains 14 residues. The germline CDR1 and CDR2 sequences are SEHNR and FQNEAQ (reference sequence). The full variable domain, its missing parts supplied by reference TRBV7-9 and TRBJ2-7, is DTGVSQNPRHKITKRGQNVTFRCDPISEHNRLYWYRQTLGQGPEFLTYFQNEAQLEKSRLLSDRFSAERPKGSFSTLEIQRTEQGDSAMYLCASSLPDSSYEQYFGPGTRLTVT.